The 16 T cell receptor beta chains in this list originate from one sample, sequenced in a study of T cell responses to AZD1222 COVID-19 vaccine. Sequenced by immunoSEQ multiplex PCR; TCRdb stores in-frame clones only, minus some. The sample consists of about 130,000 clones, about nine tenths of them appearing once. This specimen was peripheral blood, taken 28 days after the second AZD1222 dose. Receptors were obtained from an adult who received the AZD1222 COVID-19 vaccine.

The rearrangement joins TRBV3-1 (or the pseudogene TRBV3-2) to TRBJ2-7, with 7 bases aligning to TRBD2. The CDR3 has 16 residues. V shed 0 bases, J shed 4 bases, and the junction held 9 bases outside the gene matches. The germline V gene encodes CDR1 LGHDT and CDR2 YNNKEL (reference sequence). CDR3 nucleotide sequence: TGTGCCAGCAGCCAAGACGGTAAGCGGGGCGGGTACGAGCAGTACTTC. Translating it yields CASSQDGKRGGYEQYF.

This rearrangement joins TRBV5-1 to TRBJ2-3, with D unclear. The V end lost 0 bases, the J end lost 4 bases, and 12 bases lay between the germline ends. CDR3 length: 15 amino acids. CDR1 SGHRS and CDR2 YFSETQ come from the germline V gene. CDR3 nucleotides: TGCGCCAGCAGCTTGGTGGTTGGCGTTGCAGATACGCAGTATTTT. It translates to CASSLVVGVADTQYF.

The V gene is TRBV7-6, the J gene TRBJ1-3; D is possibly TRBD1 (5 bases). The CDR3 length is 15 residues. V lost 0 bases and J lost 0, with 6 bases in between. Germline CDR1 SGHVS, CDR2 FNYEAQ. The CDR3 reads CASSLAGGSGNTIYF. CDR3 in DNA: TGTGCCAGCAGCTTAGCGGGGGGCTCTGGAAACACCATATATTTT.

The rearrangement links TRBV6-4 to TRBJ1-2; 7 bases map to TRBD1. Per germline, CDR1 MRHNA and CDR2 SNTAGT. The CDR3 is 12 residues long. J lost 8 bases, V lost 2 bases, and 2 bases had no gene match. This chain's CDR3 is CASSDRTGGYTF. CDR3 sequence (DNA): TGTGCCAGCAGTGACAGGACAGGAGGCTACACCTTC.

The chain combines TRBV2 with TRBJ2-1; TRBD2 agrees at 8 bases. Germline V lookup: CDR1 SNHLY, CDR2 FYNNEI. CDR3 size: 13 residues. V lost 4 bases, J lost 10 bases, and 6 bases stayed unmatched. The DNA of the CDR3 is TGTGCCAGCAGTGGAGCGGGAGTCAGGGAGCAGTTCTTC. It encodes CASSGAGVREQFF. Supplemented by reference TRBV2 and TRBJ2-1, the full variable domain reads EPEVTQTPSHQVTQMGQEVILRCVPISNHLYFYWYRQILGQKVEFLVSFYNNEISEKSEIFDDQFSVERPDGSNFTLKIRSTKLEDSAMYFCASSGAGVREQFFGPGTRLTVL.

The chain employs TRBV6-5 and TRBJ2-1; 10 nucleotides agree with TRBD1. With V trimmed by 0 bases and J by 9 bases, 8 bases remained unmatched. Germline lookup yields CDR1 MNHEY and CDR2 SVGAGI. This CDR3 region has 16 residues. The CDR3 region is CASSYSKGQGVSEQFF. Written as DNA, the CDR3 is TGTGCCAGCAGTTACTCGAAAGGACAGGGGGTTAGTGAGCAGTTCTTC.

The chain employs TRBV9 and TRBJ1-6, with a possible D match to TRBD1 (6 bases). CDR3 length: 15 residues. Per germline, CDR1 SGDLS and CDR2 YYNGEE. The germline V and J ends were trimmed by 4 bases and 5 bases, with 13 bases remaining between them. The CDR3 DNA is TGTGCCAGCAGCTTCAGGGGCGGCGATAATTCACCCCTCCACTTT. Residues: CASSFRGGDNSPLHF. Full variable domain (remainder filled in from reference TRBV9 and TRBJ1-6): DSGVTQTPKHLITATGQRVTLRCSPRSGDLSVYWYQQSLDQGLQFLIQYYNGEERAKGNILERFSAQQFPDLHSELNLSSLELGDSALYFCASSFRGGDNSPLHFGNGTRLTVT.

This chain uses TRBV28 with TRBJ1-6, with D possibly TRBD1 on 5 matching bases. This CDR3 comprises 15 residues. V gave up 5 bases and J gave up 7 bases, with 15 bases separating them. From germline, CDR1 is MDHEN and CDR2 SYDVKM. The CDR3 sequence: CASSRRLGENSPLHF. CDR3 bases: TGTGCCAGCAGTCGGAGGTTGGGGGAAAATTCACCCCTCCACTTT.

The chain joins TRBV19 to TRBJ2-3, with 7 nucleotides matching TRBD2. The CDR3 has 15 amino acids. Germline V gives CDR1 LNHDA, CDR2 SQIVND (reference sequence). Trimming cost V 3 bases and J 2 bases; bases outside gene matches: 5. The CDR3 DNA follows: TGTGCCAGTAGTATGGGCGGGGGTGCCACAGATACGCAGTATTTT. Protein sequence: CASSMGGGATDTQYF.

The chain joins TRBV28 to TRBJ2-7; TRBD2 aligns across 7 bases. Germline values: CDR1 MDHEN, CDR2 SYDVKM. The CDR3 runs 13 residues. V gave up 9 bases and J gave up 5 bases; unmatched junction bases: 10. CDR3 loop: CASEREGNHEQYF. CDR3 sequence (DNA): TGTGCCAGTGAGCGGGAAGGAAACCACGAGCAGTACTTC.

The J gene is TRBJ1-2, the V gene TRBV6-5; D is perhaps TRBD1 (6 bases). Trimming removed 8 bases at V and 4 bases at J, with 8 bases between. Germline CDR1 reads MNHEY; CDR2 reads SVGAGI. This CDR3 is 11 amino acids long. CDR3 sequence reads: CASVGGYGYTF. The CDR3 DNA sequence: TGTGCCAGCGTAGGGGGCTATGGCTACACCTTC.

V is TRBV3-1 (or the pseudogene TRBV3-2) and J is TRBJ1-2, with D uncertain. There are 15 residues in the CDR3. Germline-derived CDR1 and CDR2 are LGHDT and YNNKEL (reference sequence). Trimming shortened V by 1 base and J by 4 bases, and 13 bases separated the two germline ends. The CDR3 sequence is CASSQAQVGTYGYTF. The CDR3 DNA reads TGTGCCAGCAGCCAAGCCCAGGTCGGAACCTATGGCTACACCTTC.

This clone appeared once. The chain is built from TRBV29-1 and TRBJ2-1, with 7 bases aligning to TRBD1. CDR1 is SQVTM and CDR2 is ANQGSEA in the germline V gene. CDR3 length: 13 residues. The CDR3, as DNA: TGCAGTCACGGGACAGCGATATACAATGAGCAGTTCTTC. It yields the protein CSHGTAIYNEQFF.

Only one count was recorded for this clone. The chain uses TRBV7-2 and TRBJ1-4; the match to TRBD1 covers 9 bases. The CDR3 loop spans 17 amino acids. From germline, CDR1 is SGHTA and CDR2 FQGNSA. Trimming at V came to 1 base and at J to 8 bases, leaving 11 bases not matched to a gene. The CDR3 spells CASSLGTGVVGGEKLFF. The CDR3 region has the DNA TGTGCCAGCAGCTTAGGGACAGGGGTGGTTGGAGGAGAAAAACTGTTTTTT.

The chain couples TRBV19 to TRBJ1-1; TRBD1 might be the D (5 bases). Germline V gives CDR1 LNHDA, CDR2 SQIVND (reference sequence). The CDR3 consists of 13 residues. Trimming shortened V by 3 bases and J by 8 bases, and 13 bases separated the two germline ends. In DNA, the CDR3 is TGTGCCAGTAGTATGCCCCGGGGGTCAGAAGCTTTCTTT. It encodes CASSMPRGSEAFF. The variable domain in full, completed from reference TRBV19 and TRBJ1-1, reads DGGITQSPKYLFRKEGQNVTLSCEQNLNHDAMYWYRQDPGQGLRLIYYSQIVNDFQKGDIAEGYSVSREKKESFPLTVTSAQKNPTAFYLCASSMPRGSEAFFGQGTRLTVV.

This clone occurred a few times. The chain recombines TRBV6-1 with TRBJ2-2, with D possibly matching TRBD1 (5 bases). Trimming pared 0 bases from V and 5 bases from J, leaving 7 bases between. The germline CDR1 and CDR2 sequences are MNHNS and SASEGT. This CDR3 contains 14 residues. The CDR3 DNA reads as TGTGCCAGCAGTGAAGCATCAGGGACCGGGGAGCTGTTTTTT. Its translation is CASSEASGTGELFF.